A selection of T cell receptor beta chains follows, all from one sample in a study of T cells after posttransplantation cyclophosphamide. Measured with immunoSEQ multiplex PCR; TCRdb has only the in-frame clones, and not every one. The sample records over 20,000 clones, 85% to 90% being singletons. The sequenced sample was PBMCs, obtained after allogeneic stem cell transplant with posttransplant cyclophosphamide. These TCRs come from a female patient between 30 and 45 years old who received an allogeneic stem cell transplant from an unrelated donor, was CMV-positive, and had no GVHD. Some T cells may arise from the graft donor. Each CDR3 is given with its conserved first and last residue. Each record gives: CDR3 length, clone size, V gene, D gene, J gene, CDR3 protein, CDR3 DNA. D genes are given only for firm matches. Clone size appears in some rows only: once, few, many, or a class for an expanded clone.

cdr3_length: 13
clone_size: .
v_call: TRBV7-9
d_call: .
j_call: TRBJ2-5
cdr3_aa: CASSVDSQETQYF
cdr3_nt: TGTGCCAGCAGCGTAGACAGCCAAGAGACCCAGTACTTC

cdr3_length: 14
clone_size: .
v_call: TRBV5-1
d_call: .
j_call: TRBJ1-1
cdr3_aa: CASSLGQHSTEAFF
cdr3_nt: TGCGCCAGCAGCTTGGGACAGCATTCCACTGAAGCTTTCTTT

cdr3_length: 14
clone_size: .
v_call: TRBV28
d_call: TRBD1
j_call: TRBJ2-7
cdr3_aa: CASRQQGASYEQYF
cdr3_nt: TGTGCCAGCAGGCAACAGGGGGCATCGTACGAGCAGTACTTC

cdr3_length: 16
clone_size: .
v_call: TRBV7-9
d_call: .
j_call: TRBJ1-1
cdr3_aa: CASSLRRRSGNTEAFF
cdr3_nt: TGTGCCAGCAGCTTAAGGCGGAGGAGCGGGAACACTGAAGCTTTCTTT

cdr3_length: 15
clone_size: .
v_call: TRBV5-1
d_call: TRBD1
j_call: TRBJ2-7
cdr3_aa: CASSLRQGRSYEQYF
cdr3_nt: TGCGCCAGCAGCTTGAGACAGGGGCGCTCCTACGAGCAGTACTTC

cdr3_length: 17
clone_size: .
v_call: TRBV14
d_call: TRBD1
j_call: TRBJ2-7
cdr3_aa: CASSQRTPGQGVFEQYF
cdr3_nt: TGTGCCAGCAGCCAACGGACACCGGGACAGGGCGTCTTCGAGCAGTACTTC

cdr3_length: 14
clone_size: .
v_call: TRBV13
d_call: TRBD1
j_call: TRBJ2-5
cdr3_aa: CASRRTGGRETQYF
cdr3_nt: TGTGCCAGCAGACGGACAGGGGGCAGGGAGACCCAGTACTTC

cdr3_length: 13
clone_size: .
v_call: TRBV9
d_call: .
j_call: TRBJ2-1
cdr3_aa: CASSFSLANEQFF
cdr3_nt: TGTGCCAGCAGCTTTAGCCTAGCGAATGAGCAGTTCTTC

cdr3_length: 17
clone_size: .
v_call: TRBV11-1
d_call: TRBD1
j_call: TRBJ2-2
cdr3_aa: CASSSNRDRGDTGELFF
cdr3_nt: TGTGCCAGCAGCAGCAACCGGGACAGGGGCGACACCGGGGAGCTGTTTTTT

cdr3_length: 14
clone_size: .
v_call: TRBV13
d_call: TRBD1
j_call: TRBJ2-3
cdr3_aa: CASSRGTGDDTQYF
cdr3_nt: TGTGCCAGCAGCCGCGGGACAGGGGACGATACGCAGTATTTT

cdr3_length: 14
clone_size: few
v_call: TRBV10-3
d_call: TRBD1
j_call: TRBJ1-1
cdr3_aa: CAIRRDRGGTEAFF
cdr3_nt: TGTGCCATCAGGCGGGACAGGGGTGGGACTGAAGCTTTCTTT

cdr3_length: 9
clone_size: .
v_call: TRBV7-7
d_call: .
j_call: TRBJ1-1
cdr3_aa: CPGNAEAFF
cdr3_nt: TGTCCAGGGAACGCTGAAGCTTTCTTT